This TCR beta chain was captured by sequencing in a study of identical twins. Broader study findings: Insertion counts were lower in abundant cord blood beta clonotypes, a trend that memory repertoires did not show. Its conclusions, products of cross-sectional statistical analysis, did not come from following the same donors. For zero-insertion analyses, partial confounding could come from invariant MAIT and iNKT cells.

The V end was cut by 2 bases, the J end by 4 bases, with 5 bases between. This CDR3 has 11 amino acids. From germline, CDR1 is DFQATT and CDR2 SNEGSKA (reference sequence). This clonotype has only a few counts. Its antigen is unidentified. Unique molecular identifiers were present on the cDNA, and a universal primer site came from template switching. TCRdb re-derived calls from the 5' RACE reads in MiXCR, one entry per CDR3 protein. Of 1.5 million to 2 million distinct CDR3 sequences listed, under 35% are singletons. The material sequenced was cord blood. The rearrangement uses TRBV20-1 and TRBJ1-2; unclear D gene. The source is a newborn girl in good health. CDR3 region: CSARLRYGYTF. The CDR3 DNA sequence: TGCAGTGCTAGACTTCGCTATGGCTACACCTTC.